One and the same sample provided the 17 T cell receptor beta chains below, sequenced in a study of Graves' ophthalmopathy and Graves' hyperthyroidism. The study amplified TCR beta CDR3 regions using RNA transcripts. A first-round RT-PCR used HTBI primers, followed by a second-round multiplex PCR. TCRdb re-derived calls from the multiplex PCR reads in MiXCR, one entry per CDR3 protein. The top ten hold roughly 9% of the sample, which has 150,000 to 200,000 distinct CDR3 sequences, 35% to 50% seen once. The material sequenced was peripheral blood. Receptor source: a man aged 25 to 40 with Graves' ophthalmopathy.

This sequence joins TRBV5-1 and TRBJ1-2, with a weak D call TRBD1 (5 bases). The CDR3 is made up of 15 amino acids. Germline V CDR1 and CDR2: SGHRS, YFSETQ. The V end was cut by 5 bases, the J end by 1 base, with 15 bases between. The CDR3 nucleotides read TGCGCCAGCAGTCGTGATGTACAGGTTAACTATGGCTACACCTTC. Protein product: CASSRDVQVNYGYTF.

The chain has TRBV6-2 or TRBV6-3 and TRBJ2-7; D is ambiguous. V lost 6 bases to trimming and J lost 5 bases, with 17 bases between them. CDR3 length: 14 amino acids. Looked up from germline, CDR1 is MNHEY and CDR2 is SVGEGT. The CDR3: CASSNDLSIHEQYF. The CDR3 DNA reads TGTGCCAGCAGCAACGATTTATCCATCCACGAGCAGTACTTC.

At least ten counts were recorded for this clonotype. The V call is TRBV13, the J call TRBJ1-5; no firm D call. Germline V gives CDR1 PRHDT, CDR2 FYEKMQ (reference sequence). The V and J ends lost 3 bases and 6 bases respectively, with 9 bases between them. The CDR3 covers 13 residues. The CDR3 DNA sequence: TGTGCCAGCAGCTTGGGTCCAGTTCAGCCCCAGCATTTT. This sequence encodes CASSLGPVQPQHF. Based on the CDR3 plus reference TRBV13 and TRBJ1-5, the full variable domain is AAGVIQSPRHLIKEKRETATLKCYPIPRHDTVYWYQQGPGQDPQFLISFYEKMQSDKGSIPDRFSAQQFSDYHSELNMSSLELGDSALYFCASSLGPVQPQHFGDGTRLSIL.

This clonotype was detected ten times or more. The V call is TRBV6-2 or TRBV6-3, the J call TRBJ2-3; D unclear. Germline-derived CDR1 and CDR2 are MNHEY and SVGEGT. The CDR3 contains 12 residues. V shed 6 bases and J shed 5 bases, with 9 bases lying between them. The CDR3: CASSEVGDTQYF. Written as DNA, the CDR3 is TGTGCCAGCAGCGAGGTCGGAGATACGCAGTATTTT.

The chain carries TRBV6-2 or TRBV6-3 and TRBJ2-5; the D gene is possibly TRBD2 (5 bases). This CDR3 is 12 amino acids long. With 7 bases removed from V and 6 bases from J, the gap between germline ends came to 12 bases. Looked up from germline, CDR1 is MNHEY and CDR2 is SVGEGT. This chain's CDR3 is CASNRGRQTQYF. The DNA for the CDR3 is TGTGCCAGCAACCGGGGAAGGCAGACCCAGTACTTC.

The table lists this clonotype with many counts. The chain carries TRBV6-2 or TRBV6-3 and TRBJ2-7; D might be TRBD1 (6 bases). The V gene's germline CDR1 is MNHEY and CDR2 SVGEGT. Trimming pared 6 bases from V and 3 bases from J, leaving 15 bases between. This CDR3 has 14 residues. In DNA form, the CDR3 reads TGTGCCAGCAGACCTGACAGGATACTCTACGAGCAGTACTTC. Protein: CASRPDRILYEQYF.

The chain links TRBV2 to TRBJ2-5, with D possibly being TRBD1 (6 bases). The CDR3 spans 14 residues. Between the trimmed V and J ends, which lost 5 bases and 8 bases, there was a span of 18 bases. Germline lookup yields CDR1 SNHLY and CDR2 FYNNEI. CDR3: CASSIGQRKDTQYF. The CDR3 DNA reads as TGTGCCAGCAGTATCGGACAGCGCAAGGATACCCAGTACTTC. The variable domain in full, with the rest retrieved from reference TRBV2 and TRBJ2-5, is EPEVTQTPSHQVTQMGQEVILRCVPISNHLYFYWYRQILGQKVEFLVSFYNNEISEKSEIFDDQFSVERPDGSNFTLKIRSTKLEDSAMYFCASSIGQRKDTQYFGPGTRLLVL.

This clonotype came up many times. The rearrangement uses TRBV6-1 and TRBJ2-7; perhaps D is TRBD1 or TRBD2 (7 bases each). CDR3 length: 15 amino acids. The germline V gene has CDR1 MNHNS and CDR2 SASEGT. Trimming took 7 bases from V and 2 from J, leaving 18 bases between them. CDR3 sequence: CASTQEAGGAYEQYF. CDR3 nucleotides: TGTGCCAGCACCCAGGAGGCAGGGGGGGCCTACGAGCAGTACTTC.

Many counts were recorded for this clonotype. The CDR3 spells CASSQGMAGGYYEQYF. CDR3 DNA sequence: TGCGCCAGCAGCCAAGGAATGGCAGGGGGGTACTACGAGCAGTACTTC. The chain joins TRBV4-1 to TRBJ2-7; possibly TRBD1 for D (7 bases). The CDR3 totals 16 residues. Germline V CDR1 and CDR2: MGHRA, YSYEKL. V was trimmed by 1 base and J by 3 bases, leaving 16 bases between them.

This clonotype has ten or more counts. The CDR3 DNA reads as TGTGCCAGCAGCTTAGGTGGTTGGGACGAGCAGTACTTC. Protein product: CASSLGGWDEQYF. The chain links TRBV7-2 to TRBJ2-7, with D unresolved. V was pared by 1 base and J by 5 bases, with 9 bases between. The CDR3 contains 13 residues. Germline CDR1 and CDR2: SGHTA and FQGNSA.

This rearrangement joins TRBV7-2 to TRBJ2-7, with TRBD2 matching 12 bases. Per the germline V gene, CDR1 is SGHTA and CDR2 is FQGNSA. Trimming at V came to 3 bases and at J to 2 bases, leaving 5 bases not matched to a gene. CDR3 size: 16 residues. Here the CDR3 reads CASSLARLAGAYEQYF. CDR3 in DNA: TGTGCCAGCAGCTTGGCGAGACTAGCGGGGGCCTACGAGCAGTACTTC.

The CDR3: CSVAGLNTEAFF. The CDR3 coding sequence is TGCAGCGTGGCAGGGCTGAACACTGAAGCTTTCTTT. The J gene is TRBJ1-1, the V gene TRBV29-1, with a possible D match to TRBD1 (5 bases). Germline CDR1 and CDR2: SQVTM and ANQGSEA. V gave up 6 bases and J gave up 0 bases, with 8 bases separating them. The CDR3 length is 12 residues.

This clonotype was counted at least ten times. V is TRBV7-9 and J is TRBJ1-2, with TRBD1 identical over 8 bases. CDR1 is SEHNR and CDR2 is FQNEAQ in the germline V gene (reference sequence). The junction had 6 bases not matched to a gene; V was cut back by 1 base and J by 8 bases. The CDR3 spans 14 residues. The CDR3 protein is CASSLGQGAFGYTF. CDR3 DNA: TGTGCCAGCAGCTTAGGGCAGGGGGCGTTCGGCTACACCTTC.

In this sample, this clonotype turned up many times. The V gene is TRBV7-8, the J gene TRBJ1-2, with unresolved D. The germline V gene encodes CDR1 SGHVS and CDR2 FQNEAQ. Trimming removed 1 base from V and 0 bases from J, with 9 bases in between. The CDR3 length is 15 residues. The CDR3, as DNA: TGTGCCAGCAGCTTAGGGACGGCCGCTAACTATGGCTACACCTTC. This encodes CASSLGTAANYGYTF.

The sample holds many counts of this clonotype. The J gene is TRBJ1-2, the V gene TRBV19; 8 positions agree with TRBD1. This CDR3 has 15 amino acids. V dropped 5 bases and J dropped 2; count of bases not matched to a gene: 7. The germline V gene encodes CDR1 LNHDA and CDR2 SQIVND (reference sequence). In DNA, the CDR3 is TGTGCCAGTAGTGGGCGGGACAGGTGGAACTATGGCTACACCTTC. It encodes CASSGRDRWNYGYTF.

The genes are TRBV12-3 or TRBV12-4 and TRBJ1-1; D unclear. The CDR3 loop spans 13 amino acids. The V end lost 6 bases, the J end lost 0 bases, and 8 bases lay between the germline ends. This chain's CDR3 is CASSQRMNTEAFF. The DNA for the CDR3 is TGTGCCAGCAGCCAACGCATGAACACTGAAGCTTTCTTT.

This clonotype came up many times. This chain links TRBV12-3 or TRBV12-4 with TRBJ1-5; D is ambiguous. V was clipped by 1 base and J by 7 bases, with 5 bases between them. This CDR3 has 12 amino acids. CDR3 sequence: CASSLEGQPQHF. Written as DNA, the CDR3 is TGTGCCAGCAGTTTAGAGGGCCAGCCCCAGCATTTT.